A selection of T cell receptor beta chains follows, all from one sample in a study of cytomegalovirus exposure and HLA in healthy donors. Using immunoSEQ multiplex PCR, the repertoire was profiled, and TCRdb retains in-frame clones only, with some absent. The sample lists some 140,000 clones; 79% were seen once. The sequenced material came from PBMCs. The receptors were gathered from a man aged 18 to 29 in good health and CMV-seronegative. The CDR3 runs from the conserved cysteine through the conserved F or W. The D gene is left open where the match is weak. Only part of the rows carry a size: once, few, many, or a class if the clone is expanded.

clone_size: .
d_call: .
j_call: TRBJ1-4
v_call: TRBV7-9
cdr3_length: 12
cdr3_nt: TGTGCCAGCCGATCGGGTCATGAAAAACTGTTTTTT
cdr3_aa: CASRSGHEKLFF

clone_size: .
d_call: TRBD2
j_call: TRBJ2-5
v_call: TRBV6-5
cdr3_length: 13
cdr3_nt: TGTGCCAGCAGCGAAGCGGGGACGGCAACCCAGTACTTC
cdr3_aa: CASSEAGTATQYF

clone_size: .
d_call: TRBD1
j_call: TRBJ2-1
v_call: TRBV2
cdr3_length: 14
cdr3_nt: TGTGCCAGCAGGCAGACAGGGGGCTCGGGTGAGCAGTTCTTC
cdr3_aa: CASRQTGGSGEQFF

clone_size: .
d_call: .
j_call: TRBJ1-4
v_call: TRBV6-6
cdr3_length: 13
cdr3_nt: TGTGCCAGCAGTGGTACAGGTTTTGGAAAACTGTTTTTT
cdr3_aa: CASSGTGFGKLFF

clone_size: .
d_call: .
j_call: TRBJ1-3
v_call: TRBV2
cdr3_length: 13
cdr3_nt: TGTGCCAGCATGGGGCAGACTGGAAACACCATATATTTT
cdr3_aa: CASMGQTGNTIYF

clone_size: .
d_call: .
j_call: TRBJ2-1
v_call: TRBV7-6
cdr3_length: 15
cdr3_nt: TGTGCCAGCAGCTTAGGGGGAGTTTCCTACAATGAGCAGTTCTTC
cdr3_aa: CASSLGGVSYNEQFF

clone_size: .
d_call: TRBD1
j_call: TRBJ2-5
v_call: TRBV6-6
cdr3_length: 15
cdr3_nt: TGTGCCAGCATGCGACAGGGGGCTGGGTTGGAGACCCAGTACTTC
cdr3_aa: CASMRQGAGLETQYF

clone_size: few
d_call: .
j_call: TRBJ1-1
v_call: TRBV4-2
cdr3_length: 18
cdr3_nt: TGTGCCAGCAGCCAAGATGGGGCTCCCAGGGTCATGAACACTGAAGCTTTCTTT
cdr3_aa: CASSQDGAPRVMNTEAFF

clone_size: .
d_call: TRBD2
j_call: TRBJ2-1
v_call: TRBV4-2
cdr3_length: 15
cdr3_nt: TGTGCCAGCAGCTCAACGCGGGGGGCACAGAATGAGCAGTTCTTC
cdr3_aa: CASSSTRGAQNEQFF

clone_size: few
d_call: .
j_call: TRBJ2-1
v_call: TRBV20-1
cdr3_length: 11
cdr3_nt: TGCAGTGCCCCCGGGACACCCGAGCAGTTCTTC
cdr3_aa: CSAPGTPEQFF

clone_size: .
d_call: .
j_call: TRBJ2-1
v_call: TRBV11-3
cdr3_length: 13
cdr3_nt: TGTGCCAGCAGCTTAGATCATATAGGGGTTAAGTTCTTC
cdr3_aa: CASSLDHIGVKFF

clone_size: few
d_call: .
j_call: TRBJ2-2
v_call: TRBV4-3
cdr3_length: 15
cdr3_nt: TGCGCCAGCAGCCAAGATCCTAGATCCACCGGGGAGCTGTTTTTT
cdr3_aa: CASSQDPRSTGELFF

clone_size: .
d_call: TRBD1
j_call: TRBJ1-5
v_call: TRBV16
cdr3_length: 16
cdr3_nt: TGTGCCAGCAGTACGCTAGAGACAGGGGTAGGACAGCCCCAGCATTTT
cdr3_aa: CASSTLETGVGQPQHF

clone_size: .
d_call: .
j_call: TRBJ2-1
v_call: TRBV19
cdr3_length: 16
cdr3_nt: TGTGCCAGTCATATGAATGGGCGCTCCTTGGAAGATGAGCAGTTCTTC
cdr3_aa: CASHMNGRSLEDEQFF

clone_size: .
d_call: TRBD2
j_call: TRBJ2-1
v_call: TRBV7-8
cdr3_length: 15
cdr3_nt: TGTGCCAGCAGCTTGGGTAGCGGGGGCCACAATGAGCAGTTCTTC
cdr3_aa: CASSLGSGGHNEQFF

clone_size: once
d_call: TRBD1
j_call: TRBJ1-6
v_call: TRBV6-1
cdr3_length: 16
cdr3_nt: TGTGCCAGCAGTGACACGACAGGGGGCTTAAATTCACCCCTCCACTTT
cdr3_aa: CASSDTTGGLNSPLHF